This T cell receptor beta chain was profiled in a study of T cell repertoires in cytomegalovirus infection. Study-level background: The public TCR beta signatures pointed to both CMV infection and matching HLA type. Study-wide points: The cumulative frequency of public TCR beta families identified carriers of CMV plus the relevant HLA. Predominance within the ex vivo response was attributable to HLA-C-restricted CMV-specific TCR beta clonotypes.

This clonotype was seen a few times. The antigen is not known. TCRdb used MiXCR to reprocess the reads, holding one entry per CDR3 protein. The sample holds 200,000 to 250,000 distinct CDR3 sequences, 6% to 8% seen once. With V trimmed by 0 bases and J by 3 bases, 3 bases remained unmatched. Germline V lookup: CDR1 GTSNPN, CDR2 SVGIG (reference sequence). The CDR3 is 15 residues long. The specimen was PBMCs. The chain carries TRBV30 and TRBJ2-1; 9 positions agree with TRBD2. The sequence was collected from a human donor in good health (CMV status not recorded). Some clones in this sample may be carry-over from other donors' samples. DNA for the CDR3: TGTGCCTGGAGTGTAGCGGGGGGCCTCTACAATGAGCAGTTCTTC. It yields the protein CAWSVAGGLYNEQFF. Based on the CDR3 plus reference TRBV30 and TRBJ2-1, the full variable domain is SQTIHQWPATLVQPVGSPLSLECTVEGTSNPNLYWYRQAAGRGLQLLFYSVGIGQISSEVPQNLSASRPQDRQFILSSKKLLLSDSGFYLCAWSVAGGLYNEQFFGPGTRLTVL.